The text below deals with one T cell receptor (beta chain). Its target is not known. The data were obtained in a study of T cell responses to AZD1222 COVID-19 vaccine. Data came from immunoSEQ multiplex PCR; TCRdb stores just in-frame clones and leaves some out. The sample has 150,000 or so clones; around nine tenths are singletons. This CDR3 has 14 residues. Germline-derived CDR1 and CDR2 are SGHNT and YYREEE (reference sequence). J gave up 5 bases and V 0 bases, and 2 bases lay outside the gene matches. Whole-study findings and limits: An increase in Spike-specific TCR breadth and depth was observed after two AZD1222 doses. Sampling captured repertoires only after the peak T cell response.

The sequencing here drew on peripheral blood, taken on day 0 of MenACWY control vaccination. V and J are TRBV5-4 and TRBJ1-2, with 9 positions matching TRBD1. This TCR derives from an adult in good health. Here the CDR3 reads CASSLEDRGYGYTF. The CDR3 nucleotides read TGTGCCAGCAGCTTGGAGGACAGGGGTTATGGCTACACCTTC.